This T cell receptor beta chain was recorded in a study of brain T cells in children with intractable seizures. Surgery cases with the highest brain T cell transcript signatures were chosen for sequencing. At least one anti-epileptic drug was given before surgery. About this clone itself: Antigen specificity is unknown.

Assay: immunoSEQ multiplex PCR; the TCRdb copy retains only in-frame clones and omits some. The sample holds 80,000 or so clones; around 93% are singletons and the top ten take under 2%. Trimming removed 1 base at V and 11 bases at J, with 11 bases between. This CDR3 has 12 amino acids. Germline V CDR1 and CDR2: SGHDN, FVKESK. Findings of the study overall: Clones missing pre-surgery may reflect undersampling of that blood sample. HCMV serostatus was not known, and viral specificity came from CDR3 similarity only.

The rearrangement links TRBV14 to TRBJ1-1, with a tentative D call TRBD1 (5 bases). The TCR originated in a boy younger than two with tuberous sclerosis and intractable seizures. Material: peripheral blood, obtained at surgery. In nucleotides, the CDR3 is TGTGCCAGCAGCCAAGCGAGGTGGGGCGCTTTCTTT. Translated: CASSQARWGAFF. Complete variable domain (other parts from reference TRBV14 and TRBJ1-1): EAGVTQFPSHSVIEKGQTVTLRCDPISGHDNLYWYRRVMGKEIKFLLHFVKESKQDESGMPNNRFLAERTGGTYSTLKVQPAELEDSGVYFCASSQARWGAFFGQGTRLTVV.